This record covers a single T cell receptor (beta chain). Here immunoSEQ multiplex PCR was the method, and the copy in TCRdb shows in-frame clones only, minus some. The table shows hundreds of thousands of clones, with over 65% occurring only once. This entry is derived from a study of blood T cell repertoires in COVID-19. Trimming removed 6 bases at V and 4 bases at J, with 9 bases between. CDR1 is MNHEY, CDR2 SVGAGI, per germline. The CDR3 consists of 12 residues. The TCR comes from a woman over 75 with acute or convalescent COVID-19. The sequenced material came from peripheral blood. The chain uses TRBV6-5 and TRBJ1-2, with D unclear. Here the CDR3 DNA reads TGTGCCAGCAGCCAGGATGTCTATGGCTACACCTTC. Translated, it gives CASSQDVYGYTF.